This T cell receptor beta chain was profiled in a study of blood T cell repertoires in COVID-19. Libraries were prepared by immunoSEQ multiplex PCR; TCRdb keeps only in-frame clonotypes and omits some of them. The table shows 200,000 or so clones, with roughly 88% occurring only once. This receptor was identified in a human donor with active or convalescent COVID-19. The donor label of this sample is uncertain. Sequenced sample: peripheral blood.

The CDR3 DNA is TGTGCCAGCAGTTATTCGGGACAGTTTTACTCTGGGGCCAACGTCCTGACTTTC. Translation gives CASSYSGQFYSGANVLTF. The V gene is TRBV11-2, the J gene TRBJ2-6; 7 positions agree with TRBD1. The CDR3 has 18 residues. V lost 6 bases and J lost 0; bases outside the gene matches: 11. Germline assignment: CDR1 SGHAT and CDR2 FQNNGV.